The rows below give T cell receptor beta chains drawn from one sample of a study of identical twins. TCRdb reprocessed the 5' RACE reads via MiXCR and lists one record per CDR3 protein. The sample lists about 730,000 distinct CDR3 sequences; 21% were seen once. These data also formed part of another study, on T cells expressing NK-cell markers.

The sequencing input was PBMCs. These TCRs come from a woman under 30 in good health. Both conserved end residues are trimmed from each CDR3. Each record gives: V gene, J gene, D gene, CDR3 protein. D genes are given only for firm matches.

v_call: TRBV12-3/TRBV12-4; j_call: TRBJ1-2; d_call: TRBD1; cdr3_aa: ASSPPGQVFGYT
v_call: TRBV6-1; j_call: TRBJ2-7; d_call: TRBD1; cdr3_aa: ASTDSGTGPYEQY
v_call: TRBV5-1; j_call: TRBJ2-1; d_call: TRBD2; cdr3_aa: ASSLWGGNEQF
v_call: TRBV27; j_call: TRBJ2-2; d_call: -; cdr3_aa: ASSLLPGTGELF
v_call: TRBV20-1; j_call: TRBJ2-4; d_call: -; cdr3_aa: SAPEDSESIQY
v_call: TRBV11-2; j_call: TRBJ2-7; d_call: TRBD1; cdr3_aa: ASSPGQGTY
v_call: TRBV20-1; j_call: TRBJ2-3; d_call: -; cdr3_aa: SALLVTASTDTQY
v_call: TRBV5-1; j_call: TRBJ2-2; d_call: TRBD2; cdr3_aa: ASSWTSATGELF
v_call: TRBV12-3/TRBV12-4; j_call: TRBJ2-3; d_call: -; cdr3_aa: ASTRPATDTQY
v_call: TRBV2; j_call: TRBJ2-1; d_call: -; cdr3_aa: ASIAGSIQPEQF
v_call: TRBV10-3; j_call: TRBJ2-5; d_call: -; cdr3_aa: AISEPPERETQY
v_call: TRBV20-1; j_call: TRBJ1-2; d_call: -; cdr3_aa: SARDRVASQGYT
v_call: TRBV5-1; j_call: TRBJ1-2; d_call: TRBD1; cdr3_aa: ASRLGQGLNYGYT
v_call: TRBV5-1; j_call: TRBJ1-1; d_call: TRBD1; cdr3_aa: ASSQPDRGGTEAF
v_call: TRBV30; j_call: TRBJ2-7; d_call: -; cdr3_aa: AWGRAVRNEQY
v_call: TRBV20-1; j_call: TRBJ2-2; d_call: -; cdr3_aa: SARDPRGTGELF